This TCR beta chain was captured by sequencing in a study of cytomegalovirus exposure and HLA in healthy donors (dated by TCRdb to about 2017). In terms of the full investigation: According to a later analysis, the 120 or so validation repertoires were produced on the same platform as the 666 repertoires of the first cohort. A separate validation cohort of approximately 120 different subjects was used in addition to the roughly 670-subject first cohort. The study was designed to test whether signatures of past pathogen exposure could be identified by cataloging public T cell receptors. The study combined high-throughput TCR immunosequencing, statistical association of individual TCRs with disease status, and machine learning to predict cytomegalovirus infection status.

With regard to this clone: Its antigen is unknown. No base-level quality is on record; no much larger clone is a single base apart.

Separate from the approximately 730-subject first cohort, the validation cohort of roughly 130 subjects was the group to which the donors belonged. Study-wide findings and limitations: The authors suggested that the approach could potentially be generalized to other disease states and immunological phenotypes. Of the cluster scores, roughly 95% were above 0 in a later analysis, which found that TCRs clustered in the first cohort also tended to co-occur in the 120 or so validation repertoires. Across donors, most TCR sequences were observed very rarely, whereas some public TCRs were present in many individuals. Three of the identified cytomegalovirus-associated TCR beta chains were confirmed in vitro to be specific for cytomegalovirus antigens. A later analysis lacked HLA typing for the validation cohort, so it scored co-occurrence in that cohort across all 110 or so repertoires. The classifier was reported to diagnose cytomegalovirus status with high specificity and sensitivity in both the original cohort and the validation cohort. In the study, 150 to 200 TCR beta chains were listed as associated with cytomegalovirus.

CDR1 is given as MDHEN and CDR2 as SYDVKM, both from the germline V gene. The V and J ends are trimmed by 1 base and 3 bases, leaving 9 bases between them. Spanning cysteine to phenylalanine, the CDR3 consists of 14 amino acids. The DNA shown is the 42-base CDR3, in frame from base 1. The method behind the library was the immunoSEQ multiplex PCR assay. On the authors' methods: A statistical classification framework was built to diagnose cytomegalovirus status from the catalog of TCR beta chain sequences. Entries here come from immuneACCESS through TCRdb and include only in-frame sequences with V and J called. Some clones fail to appear in such tables; in the studies checked, an unresolved V gene covers under half of the shortfall, and the cause of the remainder is unknown. The V and J calls and clone size are taken from that table; D and trimming were inferred from the DNA. Here the sample has about 82,000 clones; 85% to 95% occur a single time. Of the sample, about 0.61% falls within the top ten clones.

The receptor's source is a man younger than 30 in good health and CMV-seronegative. The chain is made from TRBV28 and TRBJ1-2, with TRBD1 tentatively as D gene (5 bases match). Material for sequencing was PBMCs. The nucleotide sequence is TGTGCCAGCAGTTTATTGGCAGGGTACTATGGCTACACCTTC. Translation gives CASSLLAGYYGYTF.